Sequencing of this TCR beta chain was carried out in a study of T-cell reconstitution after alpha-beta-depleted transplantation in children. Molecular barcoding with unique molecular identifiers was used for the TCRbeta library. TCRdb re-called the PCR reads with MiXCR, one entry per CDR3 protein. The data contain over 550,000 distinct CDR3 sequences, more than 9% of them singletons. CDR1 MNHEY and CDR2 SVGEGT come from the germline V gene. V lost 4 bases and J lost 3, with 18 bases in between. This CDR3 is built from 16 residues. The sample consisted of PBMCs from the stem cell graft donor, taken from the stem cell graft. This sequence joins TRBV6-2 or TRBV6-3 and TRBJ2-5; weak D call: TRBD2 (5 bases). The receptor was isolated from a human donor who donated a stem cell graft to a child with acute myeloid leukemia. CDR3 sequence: CASSWPPAGGKETQYF. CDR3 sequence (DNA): TGTGCCAGCAGTTGGCCTCCCGCGGGTGGAAAAGAGACCCAGTACTTC.